These 16 T cell receptor beta chains came from one sample sequenced in a study of shared clonotypes between healthy human individuals. Positively selected for CCR7, the CD45RO-negative cells used as naive CD8 cells excluded terminally differentiated effector memory CD45RA+ cells. Data came from immunoSEQ multiplex PCR; TCRdb stores just in-frame clones and leaves some out. The table lists some 2.1 million clones, over 85% of them singletons. Sequencing used naive CD8+ T cells from PBMCs. The receptor source for this set is a man aged 18 to 29 in good health. Some clones in this sample may be carry-over from other donors' samples.

The chain has TRBV27 and TRBJ2-3; D possibly corresponds to TRBD1 (6 bases). This CDR3 comprises 16 residues. Germline assignment: CDR1 MNHEY and CDR2 SMNVEV (reference sequence). The V end lost 3 bases, the J end lost 2 bases, and 15 bases lay between the germline ends. This CDR3 is CASSLGAGTLTDTQYF. As DNA, the CDR3 is TGTGCCAGCAGTTTGGGGGCAGGGACCCTCACAGATACGCAGTATTTT.

V usage is TRBV7-9 and J usage is TRBJ2-3; TRBD2 might be the D (6 bases). The CDR3 has 17 residues. V gave up 3 bases and J gave up 2 bases, with 18 bases separating them. From germline, CDR1 is SEHNR and CDR2 FQNEAQ (reference sequence). The CDR3 loop is CASSFMRDFLPTDTQYF. In DNA form, the CDR3 reads TGTGCCAGCAGCTTTATGAGGGACTTCCTACCCACAGATACGCAGTATTTT.

This clone has only one observation. This sequence joins TRBV19 and TRBJ2-5; TRBD2 matches at 10 bases. V lost 2 bases to trimming and J lost 4 bases; unmatched junction nucleotides: 7. Germline CDR1 is LNHDA and CDR2 is SQIVND (reference sequence). This CDR3 has 16 amino acids. This CDR3 reads CASSIYGLAGAETQYF. The DNA of the CDR3 is TGTGCCAGTAGTATATATGGGCTAGCGGGAGCAGAGACCCAGTACTTC.

As for this clone: Different DNA sequences within this sample yield the same CDR3. CDR3 coding DNA: TGTGCCAGCAGCTTGGAAGGGGGGACTGAAGCTTTCTTT. This translates into CASSLEGGTEAFF. This chain connects TRBV5-4 to TRBJ1-1, with D perhaps TRBD1 (6 bases). The germline gives CDR1 SGHNT, CDR2 YYREEE (reference sequence). CDR3 size: 13 residues. Trimming left V 0 bases short and J 5 bases short, with 8 bases between. The complete variable domain, with remaining parts taken from reference TRBV5-4 and TRBJ1-1, reads ETGVTQSPTHLIKTRGQQVTLRCSSQSGHNTVSWYQQALGQGPQFIFQYYREEENGRGNFPPRFSGLQFPNYSSELNVNALELDDSALYLCASSLEGGTEAFFGQGTRLTVV.

Note on this clone: The sample carries other DNA sequences with the same CDR3. This rearrangement joins TRBV28 to TRBJ1-5; D ambiguous. The V end was cut by 2 bases, the J end by 0 bases, with 8 bases between. The CDR3 is 15 residues long. Germline V gene lookup returns CDR1 MDHEN and CDR2 SYDVKM. The CDR3 sequence is CASSLRPISNQPQHF. The CDR3 DNA reads as TGTGCCAGCAGTTTACGGCCAATTAGCAATCAGCCCCAGCATTTT.

Points on this clone: This same CDR3 is encoded by further DNA sequences in the sample. This sequence joins TRBV7-9 and TRBJ1-2; D ambiguous. CDR3 size: 10 residues. Trimming stripped 3 bases from V and 7 bases from J, with 3 bases between. CDR1 and CDR2 (germline): SEHNR, FQNEAQ (reference sequence). The CDR3 spells CASSLGGYTF. The CDR3 coding sequence is TGTGCCAGCAGCTTGGGTGGCTACACCTTC.

The V and J genes are TRBV19 and TRBJ2-1; 8 bases match TRBD2. The CDR3 is made up of 14 amino acids. The V gene's germline CDR1 is LNHDA and CDR2 SQIVND (reference sequence). Germline trimming cut 4 bases from V and 2 bases from J; bases unmatched to any gene: 1. The CDR3 sequence: CASSKGLAYNEQFF. The CDR3 DNA is TGTGCCAGTAGTAAGGGACTAGCCTACAATGAGCAGTTCTTC.

The rearrangement uses TRBV27 and TRBJ1-2; D gene ambiguous. CDR3 size: 16 residues. Trimming removed 2 bases from V and 4 bases from J, with 17 bases in between. Germline V gene sequence: CDR1 MNHEY, CDR2 SMNVEV (reference sequence). The CDR3 sequence is CASSLKPRSRVYGYTF. CDR3 nucleotide sequence: TGTGCCAGCAGTTTAAAACCGCGGTCACGAGTCTATGGCTACACCTTC.

This chain connects TRBV7-9 to TRBJ2-1; 7 bases fit TRBD1. This CDR3 contains 16 residues. Trimming at V came to 2 bases and at J to 0 bases, leaving 4 bases not matched to a gene. CDR1 is SEHNR, CDR2 FQNEAQ, per germline (reference sequence). CDR3 region: CASSLPQGFSYNEQFF. In DNA form, the CDR3 reads TGTGCCAGCAGCTTACCACAGGGGTTCTCCTACAATGAGCAGTTCTTC.

This chain uses TRBV10-3 with TRBJ1-1; 8 bases match TRBD1. CDR3 length equals 16 residues. CDR1 is ENHRY, CDR2 SYGVKD, per germline. V lost 6 bases, J lost 4 bases, and 13 bases stayed unmatched. In nucleotides, the CDR3 is TGTGCCATCAGGGAGGTCGCGACAGGGGAGATCACTGAAGCTTTCTTT. It specifies CAIREVATGEITEAFF.

The V gene is TRBV6-1, the J gene TRBJ2-1; D call uncertain. From germline, CDR1 is MNHNS and CDR2 SASEGT. The CDR3 has 15 residues. The V and J ends lost 2 bases and 0 bases respectively, with 8 bases between them. In DNA, the CDR3 is TGTGCCAGCAGTGAACAGTATAGCTCCTACAATGAGCAGTTCTTC. It is translated as CASSEQYSSYNEQFF.

The genes are TRBV5-6 and TRBJ2-5; no definite D call. Trimming left V 0 bases short and J 6 bases short, with 6 bases between. This CDR3 is 12 amino acids long. Germline assignment: CDR1 SGHDT and CDR2 YYEEEE. CDR3 in amino acids: CASSLGVKTQYF. The CDR3 DNA reads TGTGCCAGCAGCTTGGGGGTGAAGACCCAGTACTTC.

The V gene is TRBV11-2, the J gene TRBJ2-1; 9 nucleotides match TRBD2. Germline V gives CDR1 SGHAT, CDR2 FQNNGV. This CDR3 region has 15 residues. V was clipped by 0 bases and J by 8 bases; unmatched bases: 5. This chain's CDR3 is CASSLDLGLAYEQFF. DNA of the CDR3: TGTGCCAGCAGCTTAGATTTGGGACTAGCATATGAGCAGTTCTTC. Full variable domain (outside the CDR3, taken from reference TRBV11-2 and TRBJ2-1): EAGVAQSPRYKIIEKRQSVAFWCNPISGHATLYWYQQILGQGPKLLIQFQNNGVVDDSQLPKDRFSAERLKGVDSTLKIQPAKLEDSAVYLCASSLDLGLAYEQFFGPGTRLTVL.

The rearrangement joins TRBV9 to TRBJ1-3; 7 bases are a match to TRBD1. CDR3 length: 16 residues. From germline, CDR1 is SGDLS and CDR2 YYNGEE. V trimming: 3 bases; J trimming: 0 bases; junction bases outside the gene matches: 6. The CDR3 here is CASSGTGKISGNTIYF. In DNA, the CDR3 is TGTGCCAGCAGCGGGACAGGAAAGATCTCTGGAAACACCATATATTTT.

The gene calls are TRBV5-1 and TRBJ2-5; D is undetermined. Trimming took off 4 bases at V and 2 bases at J, with 15 bases between the two ends. The CDR3 runs 15 residues. Germline V lookup: CDR1 SGHRS, CDR2 YFSETQ. The CDR3 coding sequence is TGCGCCAGCAGCAAAGGACGGGTGTTACAAGAGACCCAGTACTTC. Protein: CASSKGRVLQETQYF.

This clone was seen a few times. The rearrangement joins TRBV9 to TRBJ2-2; possible D gene TRBD1, 6 bases. The CDR3 is 15 residues long. Trimming took 5 bases from V and 5 from J, leaving 16 bases between them. Germline CDR1 SGDLS, CDR2 YYNGEE. This CDR3 reads CASSYRDGGTGELFF. As DNA, the CDR3 is TGTGCCAGCAGTTACAGGGACGGAGGAACCGGGGAGCTGTTTTTT. Using reference TRBV9 and TRBJ2-2 for the parts outside the CDR3, the full variable domain is DSGVTQTPKHLITATGQRVTLRCSPRSGDLSVYWYQQSLDQGLQFLIQYYNGEERAKGNILERFSAQQFPDLHSELNLSSLELGDSALYFCASSYRDGGTGELFFGEGSRLTVL.